The 8 T cell receptor beta chains below come from one sample, sequenced in a study of CD8 T cells in Susac syndrome (dated by TCRdb to between 2018 and 2021). Receptor amplification or capture employed the immunoSEQ multiplex PCR assay. RNA was extracted using the RNeasy kit, and roughly 0.45 to 1 ug of the RNA was reverse transcribed with random hexamers. TCRdb took the public reads, trimmed them with fastp at Q25, ran MiXCR for clone calling and kept in-frame beta chains. Entries that share a CDR3 protein sequence are merged under the most common genes and DNA. The sample has 250,000 to 300,000 distinct CDR3 sequences on record, 75% to 85% of them singletons. About 0.22% of the sample goes to the ten largest clones. Sequenced material: CD8+ T cells from PBMCs. These receptors were collected from a human donor with multiple sclerosis.

The chain recombines TRBV6-2 or TRBV6-3 with TRBJ2-4; D gene uncertain. Looked up from germline, CDR1 is MNHEY and CDR2 is SVGEGT. The V end lost 0 bases, the J end lost 0 bases, and 9 bases lay between the germline ends. This CDR3 spans 16 amino acids. CDR3 DNA sequence: TGTGCCAGCAGTTACTCGTTTGAGGTAGCCAAAAACATTCAGTACTTC. This encodes CASSYSFEVAKNIQYF.

The sample holds one count of this clonotype. The chain joins TRBV5-6 to TRBJ1-5, with TRBD1 matching over 9 bases. The CDR3 contains 16 residues. Germline V gene data show CDR1 as SGHDT and CDR2 as YYEEEE. The V gene end was trimmed by 1 base and the J gene end by 1 base; junction bases not matched to a gene: 3. CDR3 nucleotides: TGTGCCAGCAGCTTGTTGGGGACAGGGAGCAATCAGCCCCAGCATTTT. Residues: CASSLLGTGSNQPQHF. Complete variable domain (other parts from reference TRBV5-6 and TRBJ1-5): DAGVTQSPTHLIKTRGQQVTLRCSPKSGHDTVSWYQQALGQGPQFIFQYYEEEERQRGNFPDRFSGHQFPNYSSELNVNALLLGDSALYLCASSLLGTGSNQPQHFGDGTRLSIL.

This CDR3 is CASSSSTETYEQYF. CDR3 sequence (DNA): TGTGCCAGCAGCTCATCGACAGAAACCTACGAGCAGTACTTC. V and J are TRBV5-4 and TRBJ2-7; a weak D match, TRBD1 (5 bases). V was trimmed by 3 bases and J by 2 bases, leaving 12 bases between them. CDR1 is SGHNT and CDR2 is YYREEE in the germline V gene (reference sequence). The CDR3 contains 14 residues.

This sequence joins TRBV14 and TRBJ2-1; weak D call: TRBD1 (5 bases). Germline V gene sequence: CDR1 SGHDN, CDR2 FVKESK. V was cut by 0 bases and J by 5 bases, with 11 bases left in between. This CDR3 is built from 15 residues. The CDR3 coding sequence is TGTGCCAGCAGCCAAGATAGGGGCGGACACAATGAGCAGTTCTTC. This codes for CASSQDRGGHNEQFF.

This clonotype was recorded a few times. The rearrangement links TRBV5-4 to TRBJ1-5; D possibly corresponds to TRBD1 (6 bases). Germline CDR1 and CDR2: SGHNT and YYREEE (reference sequence). Trimming took 4 bases from V and 7 from J, leaving 21 bases between them. The CDR3 consists of 16 residues. The CDR3 sequence: CASSVGAGTIIQPQHF. CDR3 nucleotide sequence: TGTGCCAGCAGCGTTGGGGCAGGGACAATCATACAGCCCCAGCATTTT.

This clonotype was observed a handful of times. The rearrangement links TRBV11-2 to TRBJ2-3, with 8 bases that match TRBD2. J lost 2 bases, V lost 2 bases, and 6 bases had no gene match. The CDR3 extends over 16 amino acids. Germline V gives CDR1 SGHAT, CDR2 FQNNGV. CDR3 in DNA: TGTGCCAGCAGCTTACCGAGCGGGAGCCCCACAGATACGCAGTATTTT. Encoded protein: CASSLPSGSPTDTQYF. The entire variable domain, with the rest obtained from reference TRBV11-2 and TRBJ2-3, is as follows: EAGVAQSPRYKIIEKRQSVAFWCNPISGHATLYWYQQILGQGPKLLIQFQNNGVVDDSQLPKDRFSAERLKGVDSTLKIQPAKLEDSAVYLCASSLPSGSPTDTQYFGPGTRLTVL.

J is TRBJ2-1 and V is TRBV27, with D possibly matching TRBD2 (6 bases). Looked up from germline, CDR1 is MNHEY and CDR2 is SMNVEV (reference sequence). Trimming removed 2 bases from V and 7 bases from J, with 9 bases in between. The length of the CDR3 is 13 residues. CDR3 DNA sequence: TGTGCCAGCAGTTTAGCGGAGGGGAATGAGCAGTTCTTC. Translation: CASSLAEGNEQFF.

This chain links TRBV24-1 with TRBJ2-1; TRBD1 is a possible D gene (6 bases). Between the trimmed V and J ends, which lost 2 bases and 6 bases, there was a span of 16 bases. The CDR3 totals 16 residues. Germline V gene data show CDR1 as KGHDR and CDR2 as SFDVKD. The DNA of the CDR3 is TGTGCCACCAGTGATTCGACTACGCAGGGGATCAATGAGCAGTTCTTC. Its translation: CATSDSTTQGINEQFF.